The 5 T cell receptor beta chains below all came from one sample that was sequenced in a study of CD8 T cells in ankylosing spondylitis. TCRdb recomputed calls from the 5' RACE reads with MiXCR, one row per CDR3 protein. Of approximately 240,000 distinct CDR3 sequences in the sample, 20% to 30% were seen once. Sequencing was carried out using blood, either unsorted or a sorted T cell fraction (not recorded which). The receptors shown here come from a male donor with ankylosing spondylitis or in good health (not recorded which).

This clonotype was detected ten times or more. DNA for the CDR3: TGCAGTGCTATTAGGCACGGGGAGACCCAGTACTTC. It is translated as CSAIRHGETQYF. The chain has TRBV20-1 and TRBJ2-5, with no clear D. This CDR3 is 12 amino acids long. CDR1 DFQATT and CDR2 SNEGSKA come from the germline V gene (reference sequence). The V end lost 4 bases, the J end lost 5 bases, and 11 bases lay between the germline ends.

This clonotype was observed a few times. The chain uses TRBV7-2 and TRBJ2-7, with a weak D call TRBD2 (5 bases). The CDR3 is 13 amino acids. Trimming stripped 3 bases from V and 0 bases from J, with 6 bases between. CDR1 is SGHTA and CDR2 is FQGNSA in the germline V gene. CDR3 bases: TGTGCCAGCAGCTTTCTAGCCTCCTACGAGCAGTACTTC. Protein product: CASSFLASYEQYF.

This clonotype was seen many times. The chain uses TRBV6-5 and TRBJ1-6; possible D gene TRBD1, 6 bases. Trimming left V 0 bases short and J 9 bases short, with 12 bases between. Germline CDR1 is MNHEY and CDR2 is SVGAGI. The CDR3 sequence is 15 residues long. This CDR3 reads CASSYSAGTSSPLHF. CDR3 coding DNA: TGTGCCAGCAGTTACTCGGCAGGGACAAGTTCACCCCTCCACTTT.

This clonotype was counted at least ten times. CDR3 nucleotides: TGTGCCAGCAGCTTATCAACGAGGGACGAGCAGTACTTC. Translation: CASSLSTRDEQYF. The chain couples TRBV7-8 to TRBJ2-7; D perhaps matches TRBD2 (5 bases). Trimming shortened V by 2 bases and J by 5 bases, and 10 bases separated the two germline ends. The CDR3 loop spans 13 amino acids. Germline CDR1 SGHVS, CDR2 FQNEAQ. Complete variable domain (other parts from reference TRBV7-8 and TRBJ2-7): GAGVSQSPRYKVAKRGQDVALRCDPISGHVSLFWYQQALGQGPEFLTYFQNEAQLDKSGLPSDRFFAERPEGSVSTLKIQRTQQEDSAVYLCASSLSTRDEQYFGPGTRLTVT.

This clonotype was seen a handful of times. The chain is built from TRBV20-1 and TRBJ1-6, with 7 nucleotides matching TRBD1. The germline CDR1 and CDR2 sequences are DFQATT and SNEGSKA (reference sequence). This CDR3 contains 14 residues. Trimming cost V 5 bases and J 7 bases; bases outside gene matches: 8. This chain's CDR3 is CSARPGTANSPLHF. In DNA form, the CDR3 reads TGCAGTGCTCGCCCCGGGACAGCCAATTCACCCCTCCACTTT.